These 26 T cell receptor beta chains share one sample of origin, sequenced in a study of T cell changes during pregnancy in multiple sclerosis. Only in-frame clones appear in the TCRdb table, and some are missing; sequencing was by immunoSEQ multiplex PCR. The sample holds some 17,000 clones, around 90% seen once. Sequences were derived from CD8+ T cells from peripheral blood mononuclear cells, sampled after pregnancy. Receptor source: a female donor in good health, enrolled as a control in a pregnancy study.

This chain joins TRBV5-1 and TRBJ2-1, with 7 positions matching TRBD2. This CDR3 region has 16 residues. The V gene end was trimmed by 0 bases and the J gene end by 8 bases; junction bases not matched to a gene: 11. The V gene's germline CDR1 is SGHRS and CDR2 YFSETQ. The CDR3 spells CASSLAWGEGLDEQFF. DNA of the CDR3: TGCGCCAGCAGCTTGGCCTGGGGGGAGGGCCTAGATGAGCAGTTCTTC.

This clone was seen a single time. V usage is TRBV5-1 and J usage is TRBJ2-3; D is perhaps TRBD2 (6 bases). CDR3 length equals 15 residues. The germline V and J ends were trimmed by 4 bases and 3 bases, with 15 bases remaining between them. Germline V gene sequence: CDR1 SGHRS, CDR2 YFSETQ. In nucleotides, the CDR3 is TGCGCCAGCAGCATGGACTACCCGGAAACAGATACGCAGTATTTT. This translates into CASSMDYPETDTQYF.

This chain joins TRBV7-6 and TRBJ2-4; D remains ambiguous. This CDR3 has 14 amino acids. CDR1 is SGHVS and CDR2 is FNYEAQ in the germline V gene. Between the trimmed V and J ends, which lost 5 bases and 0 bases, there was a span of 8 bases. The CDR3 nucleotides are TGTGCCAGCAGCCCTACGGTAGCCAAAAACATTCAGTACTTC. Translated, it gives CASSPTVAKNIQYF. Based on the CDR3 plus reference TRBV7-6 and TRBJ2-4, the full variable domain is GAGVSQSPRYKVTKRGQDVALRCDPISGHVSLYWYRQALGQGPEFLTYFNYEAQQDKSGLPNDRFSAERPEGSISTLTIQRTEQRDSAMYRCASSPTVAKNIQYFGAGTRLSVL.

The chain couples TRBV19 to TRBJ1-4, with 7 bases identical to TRBD1. CDR1 and CDR2 from the germline V gene are LNHDA and SQIVND (reference sequence). Trimming cost V 4 bases and J 5 bases; bases outside gene matches: 7. This CDR3 has 15 amino acids. This CDR3 is CASSTLQGQNEKLFF. CDR3 DNA sequence: TGTGCCAGTAGTACCTTACAGGGGCAGAATGAAAAACTGTTTTTT. The complete variable domain, with remaining parts taken from reference TRBV19 and TRBJ1-4, reads DGGITQSPKYLFRKEGQNVTLSCEQNLNHDAMYWYRQDPGQGLRLIYYSQIVNDFQKGDIAEGYSVSREKKESFPLTVTSAQKNPTAFYLCASSTLQGQNEKLFFGSGTQLSVL.

The rearrangement links TRBV28 to TRBJ2-1; 9 positions match TRBD2. Trimming cost V 3 bases and J 9 bases; bases outside gene matches: 6. This CDR3 has 14 residues. The V gene's germline CDR1 is MDHEN and CDR2 SYDVKM. The CDR3 DNA reads as TGTGCCAGCAGTTTCTTAGCGGGAGCGGGTGAGCAGTTCTTC. Protein sequence: CASSFLAGAGEQFF. The full variable domain, with the rest looked up from reference TRBV28 and TRBJ2-1, is DVKVTQSSRYLVKRTGEKVFLECVQDMDHENMFWYRQDPGLGLRLIYFSYDVKMKEKGDIPEGYSVSREKKERFSLILESASTNQTSMYLCASSFLAGAGEQFFGPGTRLTVL.

This clone appeared a single time. The chain employs TRBV7-2 and TRBJ2-1, with a possible D match to TRBD2 (5 bases). The CDR3 consists of 12 residues. V lost 2 bases, J lost 8 bases, and 7 bases lay in between. Germline V CDR1 and CDR2: SGHTA, FQGNSA. CDR3 amino acids: CASSLWGDEQFF. CDR3 in DNA: TGTGCCAGCAGCTTATGGGGAGATGAGCAGTTCTTC. Supplemented by reference TRBV7-2 and TRBJ2-1, the full variable domain reads GAGVSQSPSNKVTEKGKDVELRCDPISGHTALYWYRQSLGQGLEFLIYFQGNSAPDKSGLPSDRFSAERTGGSVSTLTIQRTQQEDSAVYLCASSLWGDEQFFGPGTRLTVL.

The chain's CDR3 is CASSVSRGTAPEAFF. As DNA, the CDR3 is TGTGCCAGCAGTGTTAGCCGAGGGACAGCCCCTGAAGCTTTCTTT. The chain links TRBV6-1 to TRBJ1-1; 7 bases fit TRBD1. Germline CDR1 MNHNS, CDR2 SASEGT. Trimming removed 4 bases from V and 6 bases from J; junction bases left unmatched: 11. The CDR3 has 15 amino acids.

The chain uses TRBV2 and TRBJ1-2; 7 bases fit TRBD1. Germline-derived CDR1 and CDR2 are SNHLY and FYNNEI. The V gene end was trimmed by 6 bases and the J gene end by 4 bases; junction bases not matched to a gene: 11. The CDR3 consists of 15 residues. The CDR3 reads CASRWTGIGSYGYTF. The CDR3 DNA reads TGTGCCAGCAGGTGGACAGGCATCGGGAGCTATGGCTACACCTTC.

This clone has just a few counts. As DNA, the CDR3 is TGTGCCAGCAGTGCAAGGGGGGACAGCAGCTACGAGCAGTACTTC. It yields the protein CASSARGDSSYEQYF. V gene TRBV6-1 combines with J gene TRBJ2-7; weak D call: TRBD1 (7 bases). The CDR3 runs 15 residues. Looked up from germline, CDR1 is MNHNS and CDR2 is SASEGT. Trimming took off 4 bases at V and 3 bases at J, with 16 bases between the two ends.

V is TRBV27 and J is TRBJ1-5; D is perhaps TRBD1 (5 bases). Germline assignment: CDR1 MNHEY and CDR2 SMNVEV (reference sequence). V was clipped by 5 bases and J by 0 bases, with 8 bases between them. The CDR3 spans 14 residues. The CDR3 sequence: CASSPRDSNQPQHF. The DNA of the CDR3 is TGTGCCAGCAGTCCCAGGGATAGCAATCAGCCCCAGCATTTT.

Here the CDR3 DNA reads TGCGCCAGCAGCGGGAGGGGGCTCTACGAGCAGTACTTC. Amino acid sequence: CASSGRGLYEQYF. The chain has TRBV10-2 and TRBJ2-7; D is perhaps TRBD2 (8 bases). This CDR3 has 13 residues. CDR1 is WSHSY and CDR2 is SAAADI in the germline V gene. V was pared by 6 bases and J by 3 bases, with 12 bases between.

The chain joins TRBV6-6 to TRBJ2-7; 7 bases agree with TRBD1. The CDR3 contains 16 residues. V was pared by 5 bases and J by 0 bases, with 10 bases of the junction left unmatched. The germline V gene has CDR1 MNHNY and CDR2 SVGAGI (reference sequence). CDR3 DNA: TGTGCCAGCAGTGTTCCTTCCAGGGGGAGCTCCTACGAGCAGTACTTC. Encoded protein: CASSVPSRGSSYEQYF.

This clone was detected only once. The chain has TRBV2 and TRBJ1-2; no firm D call. V lost 8 bases and J lost 6, with 16 bases in between. Germline CDR1 reads SNHLY; CDR2 reads FYNNEI. There are 13 residues in the CDR3. CDR3 in amino acids: CASLKEGVDGYTF. CDR3 coding DNA: TGTGCCAGCCTAAAGGAGGGTGTGGATGGCTACACCTTC.

The rearrangement uses TRBV21-1 and TRBJ2-7; TRBD1, as called in the table, went unchecked against the DNA. TRBV21-1 corresponds to a pseudogene. The CDR3 extends over 19 amino acids. The CDR3 DNA reads TGTGCCAGCAGCAACCTAATAACTCAGAGGACAGGTCTTTTCTGCGAGCAGTACTTC. Protein: CASSNLITQRTGLFCEQYF.

This clone appeared a single time. The rearrangement joins TRBV5-6 to TRBJ2-1, with TRBD2 matching over 9 bases. This CDR3 spans 17 amino acids. Germline CDR1 reads SGHDT; CDR2 reads YYEEEE. V gave up 2 bases and J gave up 0 bases; unmatched junction bases: 6. The CDR3 DNA is TGTGCCAGCAGCTTTTTAGCGGGAGAAAACTCCTACAATGAGCAGTTCTTC. Translation gives CASSFLAGENSYNEQFF.

The genes are TRBV6-5 and TRBJ2-3; possibly TRBD2 for D (5 bases). Per germline, CDR1 MNHEY and CDR2 SVGAGI. The V end was cut by 3 bases, the J end by 3 bases, with 10 bases between. This CDR3 contains 14 residues. The CDR3 sequence is CASSYNPGTDTQYF. The CDR3, as DNA: TGTGCCAGCAGTTATAATCCGGGGACAGATACGCAGTATTTT.

The CDR3 nucleotides read TGCAGCGTACGGACAGAACGCAACGTCCTGACTTTC. Translation gives CSVRTERNVLTF. This chain joins TRBV29-1 and TRBJ2-6, with D perhaps TRBD1 (6 bases). The CDR3 is 12 amino acids. Germline loops: CDR1 SQVTM, CDR2 ANQGSEA. The germline V and J ends were trimmed by 6 bases and 9 bases, with 12 bases remaining between them.

The V gene is TRBV7-9, the J gene TRBJ1-1; D gene unclear. Trimming cost V 4 bases and J 0 bases, with 9 bases left between them. This CDR3 comprises 14 residues. CDR1 and CDR2 (germline): SEHNR, FQNEAQ (reference sequence). CDR3 nucleotide sequence: TGTGCCAGCAGCTGGAGGGATATGAACACTGAAGCTTTCTTT. Translating it yields CASSWRDMNTEAFF.

This clone came up once. CDR3 bases: TGTGCCAGCAGCTGGGGGGGATCCCGCTACGAGCAGTACTTC. Amino acids: CASSWGGSRYEQYF. The chain links TRBV5-4 to TRBJ2-5; 7 bases are shared with TRBD2. The J call may be mistaken, given a closer DNA end match to TRBJ2-7. This CDR3 region has 14 residues. The germline V gene encodes CDR1 SGHNT and CDR2 YYREEE (reference sequence).

The V and J genes are TRBV2 and TRBJ2-7; 11 nucleotides line up with TRBD1. The CDR3 runs 14 residues. The ends lost 7 bases at V and 5 bases at J; junction bases unmatched: 7. The germline gives CDR1 SNHLY, CDR2 FYNNEI. CDR3 sequence: CASNAGQGADEQYF. For the CDR3, the DNA is TGTGCCAGCAATGCCGGACAGGGGGCTGACGAGCAGTACTTC.

The chain recombines TRBV28 with TRBJ2-1; D may be TRBD2 (6 bases). From germline, CDR1 is MDHEN and CDR2 SYDVKM. This CDR3 has 17 amino acids. V lost 2 bases, J lost 9 bases, and 23 bases lay in between. Here the CDR3 DNA reads TGTGCCAGCAGTTTACCCCGGTTTCGGGGGAGTAAAGGTGAGCAGTTCTTC. Its translation is CASSLPRFRGSKGEQFF.

The chain employs TRBV5-6 and TRBJ2-1; maybe TRBD2 (5 bases). The CDR3 is made up of 13 amino acids. Germline lookup yields CDR1 SGHDT and CDR2 YYEEEE. Trimming pared 1 base from V and 6 bases from J, leaving 8 bases between. The CDR3 nucleotides read TGTGCCAGCAGCTTGAACAGCGGCAATGAGCAGTTCTTC. Amino acids: CASSLNSGNEQFF.

The chain employs TRBV6-5 and TRBJ1-2, with D possibly TRBD1 on 6 matching bases. The V end lost 2 bases, the J end lost 4 bases, and 14 bases lay between the germline ends. CDR3 size: 15 residues. Germline V gene lookup returns CDR1 MNHEY and CDR2 SVGAGI. This CDR3 reads CASSYGRGFRYGYTF. As DNA, the CDR3 is TGTGCCAGCAGTTACGGCAGGGGCTTTCGCTATGGCTACACCTTC.

The CDR3 sequence: CSVSGDGNTIYF. For the CDR3, the DNA is TGCAGCGTGAGCGGAGATGGAAACACCATATATTTT. The chain combines TRBV29-1 with TRBJ1-3; D not resolved. The CDR3 runs to 12 residues. Between the trimmed V and J ends, which lost 6 bases and 3 bases, there was a span of 9 bases. Germline CDR1 and CDR2: SQVTM and ANQGSEA.

This chain connects TRBV9 to TRBJ1-5; TRBD1 might be the D (6 bases). The V gene lost 1 base and the J gene lost 3 bases, with 14 bases spanning the gap. Germline V gives CDR1 SGDLS, CDR2 YYNGEE. The CDR3 contains 16 residues. DNA for the CDR3: TGTGCCAGCAGCGTAAACCCGGACAGCCCCAATCAGCCCCAGCATTTT. Its protein is CASSVNPDSPNQPQHF.

This chain links TRBV13 with TRBJ2-7; 7 nucleotides line up with TRBD2. The trim removed 0 bases at V and 2 bases at J, leaving 4 bases unmatched. The CDR3 is made up of 15 amino acids. Per the germline V gene, CDR1 is PRHDT and CDR2 is FYEKMQ (reference sequence). The CDR3: CASSLGASGTYEQYF. The DNA of the CDR3 is TGTGCCAGCAGCTTAGGGGCTAGCGGAACCTACGAGCAGTACTTC.